Listed here are 18 T cell receptor beta chains from one sample, sequenced in a study of cytomegalovirus exposure and HLA in healthy donors. PCR primers comprised 60 Vbeta and 13 Jbeta primers. Assay: immunoSEQ multiplex PCR; the TCRdb copy retains only in-frame clones and omits some. The repertoire holds about 110,000 clones, with roughly 79% as singletons. Sequencing input: PBMCs. The receptors shown here come from a male donor in good health and CMV-seronegative.

This clone was seen repeatedly, ten times or more. The rearrangement joins TRBV2 to TRBJ1-1; TRBD1 matches at 10 bases. This CDR3 has 13 amino acids. Germline trimming cut 7 bases from V and 5 bases from J; bases unmatched to any gene: 4. Germline CDR1 and CDR2: SNHLY and FYNNEI. CDR3 coding DNA: TGTGCCAGCACAAAGGACAGGGGGACTGAAGCTTTCTTT. Residues: CASTKDRGTEAFF.

In its sample, this clone was seen a few times. The chain couples TRBV19 to TRBJ1-2; 10 bases agree with TRBD1. Germline CDR1 is LNHDA and CDR2 is SQIVND (reference sequence). Trimming at V came to 3 bases and at J to 0 bases, leaving 1 base not matched to a gene. This CDR3 is 15 amino acids long. The CDR3 loop is CASSIGQGANYGYTF. DNA for the CDR3: TGTGCCAGTAGTATCGGACAGGGGGCTAACTATGGCTACACCTTC. Based on the CDR3 plus reference TRBV19 and TRBJ1-2, the full variable domain is DGGITQSPKYLFRKEGQNVTLSCEQNLNHDAMYWYRQDPGQGLRLIYYSQIVNDFQKGDIAEGYSVSREKKESFPLTVTSAQKNPTAFYLCASSIGQGANYGYTFGSGTRLTVV.

This rearrangement joins TRBV7-2 to TRBJ2-7; D may be TRBD1 (5 bases). The germline V gene has CDR1 SGHTA and CDR2 FQGNSA. CDR3 size: 16 residues. V lost 5 bases, J lost 0 bases, and 17 bases lay in between. The CDR3 spells CASSGDWGGSSYEQYF. Written as DNA, the CDR3 is TGTGCCAGCAGCGGAGACTGGGGCGGCAGCTCCTACGAGCAGTACTTC. The full variable domain, with the rest looked up from reference TRBV7-2 and TRBJ2-7, is GAGVSQSPSNKVTEKGKDVELRCDPISGHTALYWYRQSLGQGLEFLIYFQGNSAPDKSGLPSDRFSAERTGGSVSTLTIQRTQQEDSAVYLCASSGDWGGSSYEQYFGPGTRLTVT.

This chain connects TRBV10-3 to TRBJ2-3; a possible D gene is TRBD1 (6 bases). Trimming stripped 6 bases from V and 6 bases from J, with 16 bases between. Germline CDR1 reads ENHRY; CDR2 reads SYGVKD. This CDR3 has 14 residues. The CDR3 region is CAIRNRTGSDTQYF. CDR3 bases: TGTGCCATCAGGAATCGCACAGGGTCGGATACGCAGTATTTT.

The genes are TRBV27 and TRBJ2-2; TRBD2 matches 10 bases. Looked up from germline, CDR1 is MNHEY and CDR2 is SMNVEV (reference sequence). Unmatched junction bases numbered 6, after V lost 3 bases and J lost 5 bases. This CDR3 spans 16 amino acids. CDR3 in amino acids: CASSFMLAGDTGELFF. The CDR3 DNA reads TGTGCCAGCAGTTTCATGCTAGCGGGAGATACCGGGGAGCTGTTTTTT.

J is TRBJ2-1 and V is TRBV23-1; 13 bases are a match to TRBD2. TRBV23-1 qualifies as an ORF whose function is uncertain. The CDR3 loop spans 17 amino acids. The V segment lost 3 bases and the J segment 7 bases; nucleotides outside the gene matches: 9. The CDR3 nucleotides read TGCGCCAGCAGTCAGGGCAGACTAGCGGGAGGTGATAATGAGCAGTTCTTC. The encoded protein is CASSQGRLAGGDNEQFF.

This sequence joins TRBV5-6 and TRBJ2-5; D is possibly TRBD2 (5 bases). Germline-derived CDR1 and CDR2 are SGHDT and YYEEEE. This CDR3 contains 13 residues. V lost 0 bases to trimming and J lost 5 bases, with 8 bases between them. The CDR3 nucleotides read TGTGCCAGCAGCTTGGATGGAGGTGAGACCCAGTACTTC. Amino acid sequence: CASSLDGGETQYF.

The DNA for the CDR3 is TGTGCCAGCAGTCCTTTCCCCGGGACTAGCGCGTCCTACGAGCAGTACTTC. The encoded protein is CASSPFPGTSASYEQYF. The chain uses TRBV5-5 and TRBJ2-7; 10 nucleotides agree with TRBD2. Germline lookup yields CDR1 SGHKS and CDR2 YYEKEE (reference sequence). This CDR3 is 17 amino acids long. With V trimmed by 5 bases and J by 1 base, 12 bases remained unmatched.

The CDR3 sequence is CASSPAGGLTDTQYF. The CDR3, as DNA: TGTGCCAGCAGCCCAGCGGGAGGGTTGACAGATACGCAGTATTTT. The chain uses TRBV7-9 and TRBJ2-3, with 10 nucleotides matching TRBD2. The CDR3 is made up of 15 amino acids. Germline V lookup: CDR1 SEHNR, CDR2 FQNEAQ (reference sequence). V lost 5 bases and J lost 3; bases outside the gene matches: 5.

This clone was counted a few times. The genes are TRBV5-6 and TRBJ1-1; a weak D match, TRBD1 (6 bases). Germline values: CDR1 SGHDT, CDR2 YYEEEE. The CDR3 contains 16 residues. V was pared by 0 bases and J by 0 bases, with 12 bases between. CDR3 in amino acids: CASSLGTEVVNTEAFF. The CDR3 DNA sequence: TGTGCCAGCAGCTTGGGGACAGAAGTCGTGAACACTGAAGCTTTCTTT.

V gene TRBV2 combines with J gene TRBJ2-7; TRBD2 matches 8 bases. The CDR3 spans 14 residues. Trimming at V came to 0 bases and at J to 6 bases, leaving 4 bases not matched to a gene. The germline CDR1 and CDR2 sequences are SNHLY and FYNNEI. For the CDR3, the DNA is TGTGCCAGCAGTGAAGCTAGCGGGATTTCCGAGCAGTACTTC. Protein product: CASSEASGISEQYF. Full variable domain (outside the CDR3, taken from reference TRBV2 and TRBJ2-7): EPEVTQTPSHQVTQMGQEVILRCVPISNHLYFYWYRQILGQKVEFLVSFYNNEISEKSEIFDDQFSVERPDGSNFTLKIRSTKLEDSAMYFCASSEASGISEQYFGPGTRLTVT.

CDR3 protein: CASSEGLAPYEQYF. The CDR3 region has the DNA TGCGCCAGCAGTGAGGGACTAGCCCCCTACGAGCAGTACTTC. The chain links TRBV10-1 to TRBJ2-7; 8 bases fit TRBD2. The ends lost 2 bases at V and 2 bases at J; junction bases unmatched: 2. There are 14 residues in the CDR3. Germline assignment: CDR1 WNHNN and CDR2 SYGVQD (reference sequence).

This clone was detected ten times or more. V usage is TRBV19 and J usage is TRBJ1-2, with TRBD1 matching over 9 bases. V shed 3 bases, J shed 4 bases, and the junction held 6 bases outside the gene matches. The CDR3 loop spans 15 amino acids. CDR1 is LNHDA, CDR2 SQIVND, per germline (reference sequence). The CDR3 nucleotides read TGTGCCAGTAGTATCATCACAGGGGGCGGCTATGGCTACACCTTC. It translates to CASSIITGGGYGYTF.

The rearrangement joins TRBV30 to TRBJ1-4; 11 nucleotides match TRBD1. From germline, CDR1 is GTSNPN and CDR2 SVGIG (reference sequence). The CDR3 consists of 15 residues. J lost 8 bases, V lost 3 bases, and 8 bases had no gene match. Written as DNA, the CDR3 is TGTGCCTGGAGCCTCGGACAGGGGGCAAACGAAAAACTGTTTTTT. Translated, it gives CAWSLGQGANEKLFF. Full variable domain (outside the CDR3, taken from reference TRBV30 and TRBJ1-4): SQTIHQWPATLVQPVGSPLSLECTVEGTSNPNLYWYRQAAGRGLQLLFYSVGIGQISSEVPQNLSASRPQDRQFILSSKKLLLSDSGFYLCAWSLGQGANEKLFFGSGTQLSVL.

This sequence joins TRBV5-4 and TRBJ2-3; 7 bases are a match to TRBD2. The trim removed 4 bases at V and 4 bases at J, leaving 15 bases unmatched. This CDR3 has 17 residues. Germline lookup yields CDR1 SGHNT and CDR2 YYREEE (reference sequence). The CDR3 DNA is TGTGCCAGCAGCCCCGGGTGGGGGGAGGGCGGCGCAGATACGCAGTATTTT. Translating it yields CASSPGWGEGGADTQYF.

The chain links TRBV6-6 to TRBJ2-7; possibly TRBD2 for D (6 bases). Germline CDR1 and CDR2: MNHNY and SVGAGI (reference sequence). The ends were cut back, 2 bases at V and 3 bases at J, with 14 bases in the middle. There are 15 residues in the CDR3. The CDR3 sequence: CASSYRAREFYEQYF. Here the CDR3 DNA reads TGTGCCAGCAGTTACCGGGCCCGGGAGTTCTACGAGCAGTACTTC.

V gene TRBV7-9 combines with J gene TRBJ2-5; a possible D gene is TRBD1 (5 bases). Germline V lookup: CDR1 SEHNR, CDR2 FQNEAQ (reference sequence). Trimming took 1 base from V and 4 from J, leaving 13 bases between them. This CDR3 contains 15 residues. The CDR3 region is CASSLGIAGPETQYF. The CDR3 DNA is TGTGCCAGCAGCTTAGGGATAGCAGGGCCAGAGACCCAGTACTTC. Full variable domain (outside the CDR3, taken from reference TRBV7-9 and TRBJ2-5): DTGVSQNPRHKITKRGQNVTFRCDPISEHNRLYWYRQTLGQGPEFLTYFQNEAQLEKSRLLSDRFSAERPKGSFSTLEIQRTEQGDSAMYLCASSLGIAGPETQYFGPGTRLLVL.

The chain has TRBV29-1 and TRBJ2-1; 8 nucleotides line up with TRBD2. Germline V gene sequence: CDR1 SQVTM, CDR2 ANQGSEA. The CDR3 contains 13 residues. Unmatched junction bases numbered 4, after V lost 8 bases and J lost 1 base. CDR3 sequence (DNA): TGCAGCTCGGGACTAGTTTCCTACAATGAGCAGTTCTTC. Protein: CSSGLVSYNEQFF.